The T cell receptor (beta chain) under discussion was sequenced for a study of shared clonotypes between healthy human individuals. Turning to the study itself: There were three CD4 naive, three CD4 memory, two CD8 naive and one CD8 memory plates per donor. Points from the study as a whole: A generally larger estimated richness was seen in naive subsets than in memory subsets.

The naive CD8 population came from CD45RO-negative cells selected for CCR7, without terminally differentiated effector memory CD45RA+ cells. Genomic DNA per cell subset filled all wells of several immunoSEQ plates. TCRdb's copy holds only in-frame clones and misses some; the assay was immunoSEQ multiplex PCR. The sample consists of millions of clones, just under 95% of them appearing once. A remark on this clone: Its antigen is not identified.

The CDR3 has 15 amino acids. Germline CDR1 is LNHDA and CDR2 is SQIVND (reference sequence). V lost 0 bases and J lost 5, with 11 bases in between. This sequence joins TRBV19 and TRBJ1-5; D call uncertain. Sequencing was carried out using naive CD8+ T cells sorted from blood. This receptor was identified in a man aged 18-30 years in good health. CDR3 in DNA: TGTGCCAGTAGTATAGATCGGGGTCAGTATCAGCCCCAGCATTTT. It specifies CASSIDRGQYQPQHF.